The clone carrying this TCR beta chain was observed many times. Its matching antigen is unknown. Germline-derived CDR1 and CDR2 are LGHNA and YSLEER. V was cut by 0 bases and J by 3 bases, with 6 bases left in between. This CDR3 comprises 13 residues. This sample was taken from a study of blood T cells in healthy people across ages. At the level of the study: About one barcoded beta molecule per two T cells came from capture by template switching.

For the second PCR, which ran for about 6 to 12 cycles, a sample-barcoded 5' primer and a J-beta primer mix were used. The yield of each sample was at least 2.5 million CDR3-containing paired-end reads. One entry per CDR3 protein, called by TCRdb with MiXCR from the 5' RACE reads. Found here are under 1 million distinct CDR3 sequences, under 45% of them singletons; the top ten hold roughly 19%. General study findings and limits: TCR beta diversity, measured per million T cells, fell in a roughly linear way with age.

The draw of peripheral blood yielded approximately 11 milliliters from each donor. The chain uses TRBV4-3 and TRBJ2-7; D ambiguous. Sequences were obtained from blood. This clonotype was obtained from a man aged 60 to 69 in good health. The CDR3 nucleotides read TGCGCCAGCAGCCAAGATCTTGGCTACGAGCAGTACTTC. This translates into CASSQDLGYEQYF.